Below are 27 T cell receptor beta chains sequenced from a single sample in a study of identical twins. TCRdb reprocessed the 5' RACE reads via MiXCR and lists one record per CDR3 protein. The top ten clones hold approximately 14% of a sample with approximately 700,000 distinct CDR3 sequences, about 18% of them seen once. These same records also appear under a second study, on T cells expressing NK-cell markers.

Sequenced sample: PBMCs. These receptor sequences come from a woman between 18 and 30 years old in good health.

A few counts support this clonotype. The chain has TRBV29-1 and TRBJ2-3, with TRBD2 identical over 8 bases. V shed 2 bases, J shed 3 bases, and the junction held 4 bases outside the gene matches. The V gene's germline CDR1 is SQVTM and CDR2 ANQGSEA. This CDR3 has 14 amino acids. CDR3 region: CSVERGGRTDTQYF. The CDR3, as DNA: TGCAGCGTTGAACGCGGGGGGAGGACAGATACGCAGTATTTT.

This clonotype was counted a few times. J is TRBJ1-4 and V is TRBV3-1, with D uncertain. The CDR3 length is 14 residues. Trimming stripped 2 bases from V and 7 bases from J, with 11 bases between. Germline CDR1 LGHDT, CDR2 YNNKEL (reference sequence). The CDR3 is CASSQSEGSEKLFF. DNA for the CDR3: TGTGCCAGCAGCCAATCGGAGGGTTCTGAAAAACTGTTTTTT.

CDR3 region: CSARREDRGREQYF. The CDR3 DNA reads TGCAGTGCTAGACGCGAAGATAGGGGGCGAGAGCAGTACTTC. The rearrangement joins TRBV20-1 to TRBJ2-7; TRBD1 aligns across 7 bases. The CDR3 is 14 residues long. The trim removed 2 bases at V and 7 bases at J, leaving 11 bases unmatched. Germline V gene lookup returns CDR1 DFQATT and CDR2 SNEGSKA (reference sequence).

This clonotype has just a few counts. Written as DNA, the CDR3 is TGCGCCAGCAGCTTGGCCCAGGGCCCCGGGGAGCTGTTTTTT. Amino acids: CASSLAQGPGELFF. This chain uses TRBV5-1 with TRBJ2-2; TRBD1 is a possible D gene (5 bases). Trimming left V 0 bases short and J 6 bases short, with 9 bases between. CDR1 SGHRS and CDR2 YFSETQ come from the germline V gene. CDR3 size: 14 residues.

This clonotype appeared many times. The gene calls are TRBV7-2 and TRBJ2-3; unclear D gene. CDR1 is SGHTA, CDR2 FQGNSA, per germline. V lost 1 base, J lost 8 bases, and 10 bases lay in between. The length of the CDR3 is 13 residues. CDR3 sequence (DNA): TGTGCCAGCAGCTTAGATCGGACGGGTACGCAGTATTTT. It encodes CASSLDRTGTQYF.

This clonotype has just one count. This CDR3 is CASSVGSGSGRHNEQFF. CDR3 nucleotide sequence: TGTGCCAGCAGCGTAGGATCAGGTAGCGGGAGGCACAATGAGCAGTTCTTC. The chain has TRBV9 and TRBJ2-1, with 10 bases aligning to TRBD2. This CDR3 contains 17 residues. Unmatched junction bases numbered 8, after V lost 0 bases and J lost 5 bases. CDR1 and CDR2 from the germline V gene are SGDLS and YYNGEE.

The chain employs TRBV12-3 or TRBV12-4 and TRBJ1-5; D call uncertain. The CDR3 runs to 12 residues. The V end lost 3 bases, the J end lost 5 bases, and 5 bases lay between the germline ends. CDR3 DNA sequence: TGTGCCAGCAGTTTCGTTGATCAGCCCCAGCATTTT. Translating it yields CASSFVDQPQHF.

The sample holds a few counts of this clonotype. The J gene is TRBJ2-5, the V gene TRBV20-1, with 14 bases that match TRBD2. CDR3 length equals 15 residues. With 0 bases clipped from V and 4 bases from J, the junction kept 1 base outside the gene matches. Looked up from germline, CDR1 is DFQATT and CDR2 is SNEGSKA (reference sequence). CDR3 in amino acids: CSARDGLAGGETQYF. The DNA for the CDR3 is TGCAGTGCTAGAGACGGACTAGCGGGAGGAGAGACCCAGTACTTC.

V usage is TRBV5-1 and J usage is TRBJ2-2, with D perhaps matching TRBD2 (5 bases). Germline V gives CDR1 SGHRS, CDR2 YFSETQ. This CDR3 contains 15 residues. V was trimmed by 2 bases and J by 0 bases, leaving 8 bases between them. The CDR3 DNA reads as TGCGCCAGCAGCTTACTAGATCCGAACACCGGGGAGCTGTTTTTT. Amino acid sequence: CASSLLDPNTGELFF.

This clonotype turned up a few times. The chain employs TRBV7-9 and TRBJ2-3; D unresolved. In germline, CDR1 is SEHNR, CDR2 FQNEAQ (reference sequence). The CDR3 spans 13 residues. V lost 0 bases and J lost 7, with 8 bases in between. This CDR3 is CASSLAGLNTQYF. CDR3 DNA sequence: TGTGCCAGCAGCTTAGCGGGTCTGAATACGCAGTATTTT.

The chain recombines TRBV6-1 with TRBJ2-1; the D gene is possibly TRBD2 (6 bases). The length of the CDR3 is 13 residues. CDR1 and CDR2 (germline): MNHNS, SASEGT. V shed 6 bases and J shed 12 bases, with 18 bases lying between them. The CDR3 DNA sequence: TGTGCCAGCAGGCTAGTCGGGAGCGACGTGCAGTTCTTC. Translated, it gives CASRLVGSDVQFF.

The chain is built from TRBV20-1 and TRBJ2-3; 9 bases are a match to TRBD2. Per the germline V gene, CDR1 is DFQATT and CDR2 is SNEGSKA (reference sequence). This CDR3 has 14 amino acids. Losses at the gene ends were 3 bases for V and 6 bases for J; bases not matched to a gene: 7. Here the CDR3 reads CSASGLARLDTQYF. CDR3 sequence (DNA): TGCAGTGCTAGCGGACTAGCGCGTTTGGATACGCAGTATTTT.

The chain employs TRBV20-1 and TRBJ1-1, with 7 bases aligning to TRBD1. Trimming removed 0 bases from V and 8 bases from J; junction bases left unmatched: 3. The CDR3 loop spans 12 amino acids. Germline V gene lookup returns CDR1 DFQATT and CDR2 SNEGSKA (reference sequence). The CDR3 region has the DNA TGCAGTGCTAGAGAGGGACAGAGAGAAGCTTTCTTT. Translated: CSAREGQREAFF.

The chain is built from TRBV5-1 and TRBJ1-1, with unresolved D. Germline CDR1 reads SGHRS; CDR2 reads YFSETQ. The CDR3 is 14 amino acids. V lost 0 bases and J lost 1, with 7 bases in between. This CDR3 reads CASSLVQQNTEAFF. CDR3 sequence (DNA): TGCGCCAGCAGCTTGGTCCAGCAGAACACTGAAGCTTTCTTT.

This clonotype has just a few counts. V gene TRBV5-1 combines with J gene TRBJ2-5; D call uncertain. There are 14 residues in the CDR3. V dropped 1 base and J dropped 5 bases, with 12 bases sitting between them. From germline, CDR1 is SGHRS and CDR2 YFSETQ. The CDR3 DNA reads as TGCGCCAGCAGCTTGCTCTACTCAATTGAGACCCAGTACTTC. Protein product: CASSLLYSIETQYF.

The chain employs TRBV4-3 and TRBJ2-5, with a weak D call TRBD2 (5 bases). The CDR3 sequence is 15 residues long. V was trimmed by 0 bases and J by 2 bases, leaving 10 bases between them. Germline V gene lookup returns CDR1 LGHNA and CDR2 YSLEER. The CDR3, as DNA: TGCGCCAGCAGCCAAGAGCCCAGCGGACAAGAGACCCAGTACTTC. It yields the protein CASSQEPSGQETQYF.

The CDR3 nucleotides are TGTGCCAGCAGACATTTCAGGGGGGACGATGAGCAGTTCTTC. Its protein is CASRHFRGDDEQFF. V gene TRBV11-1 combines with J gene TRBJ2-1; a possible D gene is TRBD1 (7 bases). Trimming took off 6 bases at V and 8 bases at J, with 17 bases between the two ends. This CDR3 spans 14 amino acids. Germline lookup yields CDR1 SGHAT and CDR2 FQDESV (reference sequence).

This rearrangement joins TRBV20-1 to TRBJ2-7; 15 bases match TRBD2. The CDR3 has 17 residues. Germline V gene lookup returns CDR1 DFQATT and CDR2 SNEGSKA (reference sequence). The CDR3, as DNA: TGCTGGAGCCTCCGCGGGACTAGCGGGAGGTGGTTACACGAGCAGTACTTC. Translated, it gives CWSLRGTSGRWLHEQYF.

This clonotype was detected a few times. J is TRBJ1-1 and V is TRBV29-1; D may be TRBD1 (5 bases). The germline V gene has CDR1 SQVTM and CDR2 ANQGSEA. V was trimmed by 6 bases and J by 8 bases, leaving 10 bases between them. CDR3 length: 10 amino acids. The CDR3 region is CSVLGEEAFF. The CDR3 DNA follows: TGCAGCGTCTTGGGGGAAGAAGCTTTCTTT.

This clonotype was seen only a few times. The chain employs TRBV25-1 and TRBJ1-5, with a weak D call TRBD1 (6 bases). V lost 2 bases to trimming and J lost 4 bases, with 12 bases between them. Germline V CDR1 and CDR2: MGHDK, SYGVNS. The CDR3 loop spans 15 amino acids. CDR3 nucleotide sequence: TGTGCCAGCAGTGAACCAGGGGCCGAGAATCAGCCCCAGCATTTT. Its protein is CASSEPGAENQPQHF.

V gene TRBV27 combines with J gene TRBJ1-2; no definite D call. Trimming took 8 bases from V and 2 from J, leaving 9 bases between them. Germline V lookup: CDR1 MNHEY, CDR2 SMNVEV (reference sequence). The CDR3 length is 12 residues. The CDR3, as DNA: TGTGCCAGCCCTCGTGGGAACTATGGCTACACCTTC. Encoded protein: CASPRGNYGYTF.

The V gene is TRBV29-1, the J gene TRBJ2-2; TRBD2 is a possible D gene (6 bases). The germline V gene has CDR1 SQVTM and CDR2 ANQGSEA. V was shortened by 2 bases and J by 6 bases, with 19 bases between the two germline ends. This CDR3 is 16 amino acids long. CDR3: CSVELPGLQSPGELFF. The CDR3 bases are TGCAGCGTTGAACTTCCGGGACTCCAATCCCCCGGGGAGCTGTTTTTT.

V and J are TRBV12-3 or TRBV12-4 and TRBJ1-2; unclear D gene. This CDR3 has 16 residues. Trimming removed 4 bases at V and 2 bases at J, with 17 bases between. The CDR3 DNA follows: TGTGCCAGCAGTTCAACCTCCAGGTCGAGGAACTATGGCTACACCTTC. Protein product: CASSSTSRSRNYGYTF.

This clonotype was observed a handful of times. The V call is TRBV12-3 or TRBV12-4, the J call TRBJ2-1, with 9 bases lining up with TRBD2. V lost 3 bases to trimming and J lost 1 base; unmatched junction nucleotides: 7. This CDR3 comprises 17 residues. The CDR3 region has the DNA TGTGCCAGCAGTTTCTTGACTAGCGGAGCGTCCTACAATGAGCAGTTCTTC. Translated, it gives CASSFLTSGASYNEQFF.

V usage is TRBV20-1 and J usage is TRBJ2-3; 10 bases align to TRBD2. The CDR3 totals 15 residues. The V segment lost 5 bases and the J segment 1 base; nucleotides outside the gene matches: 6. Germline lookup yields CDR1 DFQATT and CDR2 SNEGSKA (reference sequence). CDR3 DNA: TGCAGTGCTGCCCAGCGGGAGGGAGGCACAGATACGCAGTATTTT. The encoded protein is CSAAQREGGTDTQYF.

This chain connects TRBV6-6 to TRBJ2-3, with D perhaps TRBD2 (6 bases). Trimming pared 2 bases from V and 5 bases from J, leaving 8 bases between. This CDR3 contains 13 residues. Germline V gives CDR1 MNHNY, CDR2 SVGAGI (reference sequence). CDR3 coding DNA: TGTGCCAGCAGTTACATGCGGGAAGATACGCAGTATTTT. This gives the protein CASSYMREDTQYF.

This clonotype has just a few counts. V is TRBV6-1 and J is TRBJ1-6; possible D gene TRBD1, 5 bases. CDR1 is MNHNS, CDR2 SASEGT, per germline. V was pared by 6 bases and J by 11 bases, with 17 bases between. The CDR3 spans 14 residues. The CDR3 DNA reads TGTGCCAGCAGACCAGGCAGGGAGGGGCCACCCCTCCACTTT. Its protein product is CASRPGREGPPLHF.